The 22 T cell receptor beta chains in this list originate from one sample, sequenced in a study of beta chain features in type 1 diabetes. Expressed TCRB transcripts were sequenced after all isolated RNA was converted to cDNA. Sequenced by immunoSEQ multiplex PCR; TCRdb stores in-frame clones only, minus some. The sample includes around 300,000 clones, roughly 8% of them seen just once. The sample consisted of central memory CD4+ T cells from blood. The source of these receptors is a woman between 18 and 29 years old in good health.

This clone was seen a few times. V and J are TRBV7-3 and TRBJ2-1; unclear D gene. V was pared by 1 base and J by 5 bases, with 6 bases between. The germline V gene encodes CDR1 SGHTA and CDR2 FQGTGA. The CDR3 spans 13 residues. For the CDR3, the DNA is TGTGCCAGCAGCTTAAGTTGGAACAATGAGCAGTTCTTC. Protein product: CASSLSWNNEQFF.

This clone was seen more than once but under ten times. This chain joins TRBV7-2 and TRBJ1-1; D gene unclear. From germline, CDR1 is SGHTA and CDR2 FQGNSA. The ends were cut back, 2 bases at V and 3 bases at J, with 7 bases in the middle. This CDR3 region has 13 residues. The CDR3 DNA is TGTGCCAGCAGCTTAAATAGTGACACTGAAGCTTTCTTT. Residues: CASSLNSDTEAFF.

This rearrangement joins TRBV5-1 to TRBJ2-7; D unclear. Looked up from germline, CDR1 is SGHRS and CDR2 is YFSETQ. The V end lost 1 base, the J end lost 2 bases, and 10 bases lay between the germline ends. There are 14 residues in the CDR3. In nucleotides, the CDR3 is TGCGCCAGCAGCTTGCGCCCTCCCACCTACGAGCAGTACTTC. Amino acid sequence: CASSLRPPTYEQYF.

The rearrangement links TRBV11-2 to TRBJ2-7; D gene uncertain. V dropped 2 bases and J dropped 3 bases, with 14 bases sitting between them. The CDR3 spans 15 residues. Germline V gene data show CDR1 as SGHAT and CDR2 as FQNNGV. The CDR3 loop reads CASSLFDGPYYEQYV. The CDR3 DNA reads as TGTGCCAGCAGCTTATTCGATGGGCCGTACTACGAGCAGTACGTC.

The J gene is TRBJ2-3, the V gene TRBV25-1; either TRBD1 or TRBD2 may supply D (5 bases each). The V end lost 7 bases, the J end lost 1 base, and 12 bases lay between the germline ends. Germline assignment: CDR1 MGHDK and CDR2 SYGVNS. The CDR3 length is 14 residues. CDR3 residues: CASKRGHGTDTQYF. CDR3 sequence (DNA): TGTGCCAGCAAGAGGGGCCACGGCACAGATACGCAGTATTTT. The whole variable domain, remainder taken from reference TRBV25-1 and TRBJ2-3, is EADIYQTPRYLVIGTGKKITLECSQTMGHDKMYWYQQDPGMELHLIHYSYGVNSTEKGDLSSESTVSRIRTEHFPLTLESARPSHTSQYLCASKRGHGTDTQYFGPGTRLTVL.

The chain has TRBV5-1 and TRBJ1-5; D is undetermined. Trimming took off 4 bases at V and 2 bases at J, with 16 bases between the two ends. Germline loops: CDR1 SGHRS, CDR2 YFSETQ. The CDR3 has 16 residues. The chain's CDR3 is CASSPESGLGNQPQHF. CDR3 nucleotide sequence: TGCGCCAGCAGCCCCGAATCGGGGTTAGGCAATCAGCCCCAGCATTTT.

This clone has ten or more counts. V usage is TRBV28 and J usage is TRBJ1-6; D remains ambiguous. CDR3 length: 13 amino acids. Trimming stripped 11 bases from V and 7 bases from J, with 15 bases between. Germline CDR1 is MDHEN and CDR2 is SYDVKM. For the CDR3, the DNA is TGTGCCGCCTGGTCATCGCGGAATTCACCCCTCCACTTT. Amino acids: CAAWSSRNSPLHF. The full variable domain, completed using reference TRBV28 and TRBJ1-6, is DVKVTQSSRYLVKRTGEKVFLECVQDMDHENMFWYRQDPGLGLRLIYFSYDVKMKEKGDIPEGYSVSREKKERFSLILESASTNQTSMYLCAAWSSRNSPLHFGNGTRLTVT.

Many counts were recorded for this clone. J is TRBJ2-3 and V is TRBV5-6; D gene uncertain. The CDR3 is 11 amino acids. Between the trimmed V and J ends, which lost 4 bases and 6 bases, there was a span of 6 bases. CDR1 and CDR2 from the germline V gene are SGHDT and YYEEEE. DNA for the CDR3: TGTGCCAGCAGCGTTTTCGATACGCAGTATTTT. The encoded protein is CASSVFDTQYF.

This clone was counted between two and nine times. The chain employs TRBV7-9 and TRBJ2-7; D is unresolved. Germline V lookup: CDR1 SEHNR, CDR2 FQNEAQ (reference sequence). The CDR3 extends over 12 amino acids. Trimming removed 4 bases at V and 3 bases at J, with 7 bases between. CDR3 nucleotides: TGTGCCAGCAGCTCACACCACTACGAGCAGTACGTC. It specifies CASSSHHYEQYV.

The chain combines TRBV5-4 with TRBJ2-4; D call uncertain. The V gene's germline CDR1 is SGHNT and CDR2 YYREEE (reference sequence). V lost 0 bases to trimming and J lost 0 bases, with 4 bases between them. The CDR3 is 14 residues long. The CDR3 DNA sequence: TGTGCCAGCAGCTTGGATTTAGCCAAAAACATTCAGTACTTC. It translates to CASSLDLAKNIQYF.

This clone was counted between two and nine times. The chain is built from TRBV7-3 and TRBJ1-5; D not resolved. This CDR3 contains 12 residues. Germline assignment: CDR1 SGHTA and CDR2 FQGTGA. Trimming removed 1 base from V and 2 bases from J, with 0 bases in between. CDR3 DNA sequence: TGTGCCAGCAGCTTAAGCAATCAGCCCCAGCATTTT. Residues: CASSLSNQPQHF.

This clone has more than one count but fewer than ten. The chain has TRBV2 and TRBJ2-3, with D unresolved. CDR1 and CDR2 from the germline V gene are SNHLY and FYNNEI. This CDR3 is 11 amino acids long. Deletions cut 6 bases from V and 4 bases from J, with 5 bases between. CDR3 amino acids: CASRPADTQYF. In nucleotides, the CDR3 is TGTGCCAGCAGACCGGCAGATACGCAGTATTTT.

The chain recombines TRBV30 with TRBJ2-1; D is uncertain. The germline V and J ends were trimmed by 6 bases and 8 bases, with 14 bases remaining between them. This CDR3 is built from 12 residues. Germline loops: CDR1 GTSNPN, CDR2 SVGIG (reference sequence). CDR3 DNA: TGTGCCTGTTCGTTCGCGTTAGATGAGCAGTTCTTC. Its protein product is CACSFALDEQFF.

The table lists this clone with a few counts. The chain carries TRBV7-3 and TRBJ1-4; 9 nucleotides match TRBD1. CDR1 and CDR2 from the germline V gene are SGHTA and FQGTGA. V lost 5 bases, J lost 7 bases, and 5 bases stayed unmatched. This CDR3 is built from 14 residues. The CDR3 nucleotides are TGTGCCAGCAGCGTCGGACAGGGGACTGAAAAACTGTTTTTT. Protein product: CASSVGQGTEKLFF.

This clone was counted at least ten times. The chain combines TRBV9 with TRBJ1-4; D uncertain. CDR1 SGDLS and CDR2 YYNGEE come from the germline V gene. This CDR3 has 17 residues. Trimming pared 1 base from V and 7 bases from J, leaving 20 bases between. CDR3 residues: CASSVRPQRGAGEKLFF. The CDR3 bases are TGTGCCAGCAGCGTAAGACCTCAGCGGGGTGCGGGTGAAAAACTGTTTTTT.

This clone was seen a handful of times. CDR3 region: CASSPISGTGSIYEQYV. CDR3 nucleotides: TGTGCCAGCAGTCCGATCTCCGGGACAGGGTCAATCTACGAGCAGTACGTC. The chain carries TRBV7-2 and TRBJ2-7; 9 positions agree with TRBD1. Trimming at V came to 6 bases and at J to 3 bases, leaving 15 bases not matched to a gene. This CDR3 is built from 17 residues. The germline V gene has CDR1 SGHTA and CDR2 FQGNSA.

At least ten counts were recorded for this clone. The CDR3 loop is CASSQVQGRNTEAFF. The CDR3 coding sequence is TGTGCCAGCAGCCAAGTCCAGGGGCGGAACACTGAAGCTTTCTTT. This chain uses TRBV14 with TRBJ1-1; maybe TRBD1 (6 bases). The germline V gene has CDR1 SGHDN and CDR2 FVKESK. This CDR3 has 15 amino acids. Deletions cut 1 base from V and 1 base from J, with 10 bases between.

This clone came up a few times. The CDR3: CASSLRDRERGGYTF. CDR3 coding DNA: TGTGCCAGCAGCTTGAGAGACAGGGAAAGGGGTGGCTACACCTTC. V and J are TRBV7-9 and TRBJ1-2; 7 bases match TRBD1. The V gene's germline CDR1 is SEHNR and CDR2 FQNEAQ (reference sequence). V was clipped by 3 bases and J by 7 bases; unmatched bases: 11. The CDR3 sequence is 15 residues long. The whole variable domain, remainder taken from reference TRBV7-9 and TRBJ1-2, is DTGVSQNPRHKITKRGQNVTFRCDPISEHNRLYWYRQTLGQGPEFLTYFQNEAQLEKSRLLSDRFSAERPKGSFSTLEIQRTEQGDSAMYLCASSLRDRERGGYTFGSGTRLTVV.

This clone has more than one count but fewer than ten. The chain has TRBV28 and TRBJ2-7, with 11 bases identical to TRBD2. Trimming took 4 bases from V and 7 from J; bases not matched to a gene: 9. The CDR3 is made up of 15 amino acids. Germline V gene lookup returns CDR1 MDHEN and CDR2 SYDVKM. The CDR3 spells CASSSGTSGREEQYF. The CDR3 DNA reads TGTGCCAGCAGTTCCGGGACTAGCGGCCGTGAGGAGCAGTACTTC.

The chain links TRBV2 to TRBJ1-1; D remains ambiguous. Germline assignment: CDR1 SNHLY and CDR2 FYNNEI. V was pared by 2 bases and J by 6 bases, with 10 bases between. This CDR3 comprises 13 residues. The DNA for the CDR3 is TGTGCCAGCAGTGAATCCGACATCCCTGAAGCTTTCTTT. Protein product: CASSESDIPEAFF.

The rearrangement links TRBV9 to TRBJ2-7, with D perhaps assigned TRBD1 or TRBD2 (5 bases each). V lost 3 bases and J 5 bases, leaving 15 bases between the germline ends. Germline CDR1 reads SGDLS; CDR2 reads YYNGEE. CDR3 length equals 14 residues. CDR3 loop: CASSDPSRGDEQYF. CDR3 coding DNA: TGTGCCAGCAGCGACCCATCGCGAGGGGACGAGCAGTACTTC.

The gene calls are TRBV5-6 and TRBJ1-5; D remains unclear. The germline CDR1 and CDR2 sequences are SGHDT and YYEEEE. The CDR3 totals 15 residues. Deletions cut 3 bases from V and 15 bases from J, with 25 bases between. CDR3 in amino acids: CASSSQEGTIRQVHF. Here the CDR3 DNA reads TGTGCCAGCAGCTCCCAGGAGGGCACTATACGTCAGGTGCATTTT.